What follows are 12 T cell receptor beta chains derived from one specimen sequenced in a study of T cell changes during pregnancy in multiple sclerosis. Produced via immunoSEQ multiplex PCR; TCRdb's table is partial and in-frame only. This sample has tens of thousands of clones, with approximately 92% found just once. The sample was peripheral blood, taken in the third trimester of pregnancy. The receptors stem from a female donor in good health, enrolled as a control in a pregnancy study.

The chain combines TRBV12-5 with TRBJ1-5; 7 bases are shared with TRBD1. This CDR3 region has 15 residues. Germline lookup yields CDR1 LGHNT and CDR2 FRNRAP. Trimming cost V 3 bases and J 2 bases; bases outside gene matches: 4. The CDR3 DNA reads as TGTGCTAGTGGTTTACAGGGGCAAGGCAATCAGCCCCAGCATTTT. Encoded protein: CASGLQGQGNQPQHF.

This clone was seen more than once but under ten times. This chain joins TRBV5-1 and TRBJ2-7; 7 bases are shared with TRBD1. The CDR3 is made up of 13 amino acids. The V segment lost 6 bases and the J segment 2 bases; nucleotides outside the gene matches: 5. Germline values: CDR1 SGHRS, CDR2 YFSETQ. The CDR3 sequence is CASTRDSPYEQYF. The CDR3 nucleotides read TGCGCCAGCACCCGGGACAGTCCCTACGAGCAGTACTTC.

The CDR3 coding sequence is TGTGCCACCAGCCGGGGACTAGATTCTAGCACAGATACGCAGTATTTT. Protein product: CATSRGLDSSTDTQYF. This chain uses TRBV15 with TRBJ2-3; 8 bases fit TRBD2. V gave up 5 bases and J gave up 0 bases; unmatched junction bases: 7. This CDR3 has 16 amino acids. Germline lookup yields CDR1 LNHNV and CDR2 YYDKDF (reference sequence).

This chain joins TRBV30 and TRBJ2-5, with 8 bases matching TRBD2. Per the germline V gene, CDR1 is GTSNPN and CDR2 is SVGIG (reference sequence). V shed 1 base, J shed 5 bases, and the junction held 12 bases outside the gene matches. This CDR3 spans 16 amino acids. The DNA for the CDR3 is TGTGCCTGGAGTGGGTATAGCGGGGAGGGCCTGGAGACCCAGTACTTC. Translated: CAWSGYSGEGLETQYF.

This chain joins TRBV7-3 and TRBJ2-3; TRBD1 might be the D (6 bases). The ends were cut back, 2 bases at V and 1 base at J, with 10 bases in the middle. The germline V gene encodes CDR1 SGHTA and CDR2 FQGTGA. The CDR3 covers 15 residues. CDR3 coding DNA: TGTGCCAGCAGCTTAGGGTACAGGGGCACAGATACGCAGTATTTT. It specifies CASSLGYRGTDTQYF.

This sequence joins TRBV28 and TRBJ2-7; D is possibly TRBD1 (5 bases). Trimming took off 5 bases at V and 2 bases at J, with 10 bases between the two ends. The germline V gene encodes CDR1 MDHEN and CDR2 SYDVKM. This CDR3 comprises 13 residues. The CDR3 DNA follows: TGTGCCAGCAGTCTGGACATACCCTACGAGCAGTACTTC. Residues: CASSLDIPYEQYF.

This sequence joins TRBV5-1 and TRBJ2-5; D remains unclear. The CDR3 consists of 13 residues. In germline, CDR1 is SGHRS, CDR2 YFSETQ. Trimming left V 1 base short and J 5 bases short, with 9 bases between. The CDR3 sequence: CASSLSHLETQYF. The CDR3 DNA is TGCGCCAGCAGCTTGAGCCATTTGGAGACCCAGTACTTC.

The V and J genes are TRBV15 and TRBJ2-2; D perhaps matches TRBD1 (5 bases). The germline V gene has CDR1 LNHNV and CDR2 YYDKDF (reference sequence). Trimming shortened V by 2 bases and J by 3 bases, and 7 bases separated the two germline ends. This CDR3 region has 14 residues. The CDR3 sequence: CATSRQGDTGELFF. For the CDR3, the DNA is TGTGCCACCAGCAGACAGGGTGACACCGGGGAGCTGTTTTTT.

The V gene is TRBV27, the J gene TRBJ1-5, with TRBD1 matching 9 bases. The CDR3 is 14 residues long. Germline trimming cut 2 bases from V and 7 bases from J; bases unmatched to any gene: 3. Germline CDR1 and CDR2: MNHEY and SMNVEV (reference sequence). In DNA form, the CDR3 reads TGTGCCAGCAGTTTACACAGGGGGCAGCAGCCCCAGCATTTT. Protein: CASSLHRGQQPQHF.

The chain combines TRBV27 with TRBJ2-7; tentative D call: TRBD1 (5 bases). The germline V gene has CDR1 MNHEY and CDR2 SMNVEV (reference sequence). The CDR3 covers 15 residues. Deletions cut 8 bases from V and 4 bases from J, with 21 bases between. The CDR3, as DNA: TGTGCCAGCGGGGCAGGGATTGGTAGGGTGTACGAGCAGTACTTC. It yields the protein CASGAGIGRVYEQYF.

The CDR3 here is CASSFESSRGGREQFF. The CDR3 nucleotides are TGTGCCAGCAGCTTTGAATCTTCGCGGGGGGGCCGTGAGCAGTTCTTC. The chain uses TRBV5-4 and TRBJ2-1; 9 bases agree with TRBD2. The germline CDR1 and CDR2 sequences are SGHNT and YYREEE (reference sequence). Trimming at V came to 2 bases and at J to 9 bases, leaving 12 bases not matched to a gene. This CDR3 comprises 16 residues.

This clone was counted once. The chain joins TRBV11-3 to TRBJ2-3; 9 bases align to TRBD2. Germline values: CDR1 SGHNT, CDR2 YENEEA. V was clipped by 1 base and J by 0 bases; unmatched bases: 2. The CDR3 totals 16 residues. The CDR3 spells CASSLGLAGSTDTQYF. CDR3 DNA: TGTGCCAGCAGCTTAGGGCTAGCGGGAAGCACAGATACGCAGTATTTT.